The clone carrying this TCR beta chain was picked up a small number of times. The data belong to a study of early T cells in non-severe SARS-CoV-2 infection. One entry per CDR3 protein results from TCRdb running MiXCR on the 5' RACE reads. The repertoire holds 45,000 to 75,000 distinct CDR3 sequences, with just under 9% as singletons. This TCR derives from an adult who was a healthcare worker with PCR-confirmed SARS-CoV-2 infection or an uninfected control (not recorded which). Material for sequencing was whole blood.

CDR3: CASSLVQDTQYF. The CDR3 coding sequence is TGTGCCAGCAGCTTAGTGCAGGATACGCAGTATTTT. The chain has TRBV7-2 and TRBJ2-3; the D is unclear. The CDR3 covers 12 residues. V lost 1 base, J lost 6 bases, and 5 bases lay in between. CDR1 and CDR2 from the germline V gene are SGHTA and FQGNSA.